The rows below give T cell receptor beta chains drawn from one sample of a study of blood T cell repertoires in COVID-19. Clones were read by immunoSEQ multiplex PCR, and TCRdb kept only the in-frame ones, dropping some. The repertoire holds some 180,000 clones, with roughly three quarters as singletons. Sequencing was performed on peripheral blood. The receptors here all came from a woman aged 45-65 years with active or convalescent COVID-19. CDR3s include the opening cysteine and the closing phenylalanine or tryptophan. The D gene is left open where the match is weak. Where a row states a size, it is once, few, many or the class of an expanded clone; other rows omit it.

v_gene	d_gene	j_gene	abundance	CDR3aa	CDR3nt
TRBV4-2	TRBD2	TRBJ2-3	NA	CASSQGGTSQGDTQYF	TGTGCCAGCAGCCAAGGGGGGACTAGCCAGGGTGATACGCAGTATTTT
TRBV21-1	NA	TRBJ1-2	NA	CASSDRANYGYTF	TGTGCCAGCAGCGACAGAGCTAACTATGGCTACACCTTC
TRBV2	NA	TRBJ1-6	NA	CASSERDNYNSPLHF	TGTGCCAGCAGTGAACGGGACAATTATAATTCACCCCTCCACTTT
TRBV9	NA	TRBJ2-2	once	CASSVRMRANTGELFF	TGTGCCAGCAGCGTAAGGATGCGGGCGAACACCGGGGAGCTGTTTTTT
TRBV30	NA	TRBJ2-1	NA	CAWGRRYNEQFF	TGTGCCTGGGGTCGCAGATACAATGAGCAGTTCTTC
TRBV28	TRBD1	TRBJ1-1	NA	CASSSGQGYTEAFF	TGTGCCAGCAGTTCGGGACAGGGATATACTGAAGCTTTCTTT
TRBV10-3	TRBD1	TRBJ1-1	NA	CAVSGTGGGSGTEAFF	TGTGCCGTCTCCGGGACAGGGGGAGGATCGGGCACTGAAGCTTTCTTT
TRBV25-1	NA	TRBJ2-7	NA	CASSEGGILTDEQYF	TGTGCCAGCAGTGAAGGCGGAATATTGACGGACGAGCAGTACTTC
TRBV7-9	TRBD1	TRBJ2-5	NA	CASSLQGTGRAQETQYF	TGTGCCAGCAGCCTACAAGGGACAGGGCGTGCTCAAGAGACCCAGTACTTC
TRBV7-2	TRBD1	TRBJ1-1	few	CASSLGTGRATEAFF	TGTGCCAGCAGCTTAGGGACAGGTCGGGCCACTGAAGCTTTCTTT
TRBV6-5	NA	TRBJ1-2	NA	CASSNLEGWGYTF	TGTGCCAGCTCAAACTTGGAGGGTTGGGGCTACACCTTC
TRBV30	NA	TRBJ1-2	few	CAWSRLPDRGKRDGYTF	TGTGCCTGGAGTCGCTTACCGGACCGCGGTAAGAGGGATGGCTACACCTTC
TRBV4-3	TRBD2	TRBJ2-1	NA	CASSQVPAGGPGDNEQFF	TGCGCCAGCAGCCAAGTTCCAGCGGGAGGGCCGGGAGACAATGAGCAGTTCTTC
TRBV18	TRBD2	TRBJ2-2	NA	CASSPGLAGAGGELFF	TGTGCCAGCTCCCCGGGACTAGCGGGAGCAGGAGGGGAGCTGTTTTTT
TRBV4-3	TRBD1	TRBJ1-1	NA	CASSYDRGNTEAFF	TGCGCCAGCAGCTACGACAGGGGGAACACTGAAGCTTTCTTT
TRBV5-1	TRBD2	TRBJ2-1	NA	CASKLTSGTHEQFF	TGCGCCAGCAAGTTAACTAGCGGGACCCATGAGCAGTTCTTC
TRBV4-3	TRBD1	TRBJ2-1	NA	CASSQEDREKFF	TGCGCCAGCAGCCAAGAGGACAGGGAAAAGTTCTTC
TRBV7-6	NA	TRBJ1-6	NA	CASSLSSSYNSPLHF	TGTGCCAGCAGCTTATCGAGCTCCTATAATTCACCCCTCCACTTT
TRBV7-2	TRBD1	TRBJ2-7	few	CASSLSPGQGLYEQYF	TGTGCCAGCAGCTTATCTCCCGGACAGGGGCTCTACGAGCAGTACTTC
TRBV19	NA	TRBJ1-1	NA	CASSIDRQRMNTEAFF	TGTGCCAGTAGTATAGACCGACAGAGGATGAACACTGAAGCTTTCTTT
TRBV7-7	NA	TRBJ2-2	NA	CASSLTGSTGELFF	TGTGCTAGCAGCTTAACGGGAAGCACCGGGGAGCTGTTTTTT
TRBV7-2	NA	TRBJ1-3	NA	CASSLGQLASGNTIYF	TGTGCCAGCAGCTTAGGACAGCTGGCTTCTGGAAACACCATATATTTT
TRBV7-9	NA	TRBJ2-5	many	CASSSGDGRRETQYF	TGTGCCAGCAGCTCAGGGGATGGACGGAGGGAGACCCAGTACTTC
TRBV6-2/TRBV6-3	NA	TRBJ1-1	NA	CASSSMNTEAFF	TGTGCCAGCAGTTCTATGAACACTGAAGCTTTCTTT
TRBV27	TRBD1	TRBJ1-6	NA	CASRATGLGPLHF	TGTGCCAGCAGGGCGACAGGGCTCGGTCCCCTCCACTTT
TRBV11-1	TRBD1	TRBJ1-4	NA	CASSPDRGATNEKLFF	TGTGCCAGCAGCCCGGACAGGGGAGCAACTAATGAAAAACTGTTTTTT
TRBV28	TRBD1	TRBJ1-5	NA	CASSRSGTGVHNQPQHF	TGTGCCAGCAGTCGTTCCGGGACAGGGGTCCACAATCAGCCCCAGCATTTT
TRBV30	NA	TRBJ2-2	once	CAWSVQRPRELFF	TGTGCCTGGAGTGTACAGCGGCCCCGGGAGCTGTTTTTT
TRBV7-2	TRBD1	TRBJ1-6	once	CASSLAGTGSLSLHF	TGTGCCAGCAGCTTAGCGGGGACAGGGAGTTTGTCCCTCCACTTT
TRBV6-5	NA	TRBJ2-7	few	CASRRGQGRYEQYF	TGTGCCAGCAGGCGGGGGCAGGGCCGGTACGAGCAGTACTTC